The source of this T cell receptor beta chain is a study of OX40 agonist ivuxolimab in advanced cancers. The study's findings and limits: Patients with a partial response at 0.1-3.0 mg/kg had among the lowest clonal expansion.

Trimming took off 0 bases at V and 2 bases at J, with 5 bases between the two ends. The CDR3 contains 12 residues. Germline V gene data show CDR1 as GTSNPN and CDR2 as SVGIG (reference sequence). About this clone: Its specificity is not known.

Assay used: immunoSEQ multiplex PCR; TCRdb lists only in-frame clones, some missing. The table includes about 60,000 clones, about 91% detected once. The clonotype comes from an adult with an advanced solid tumor such as melanoma, head and neck, liver or kidney cancer. Sequences were derived from CD4+ or CD8+ T cells sorted from blood, sampled in a trial of the OX40 agonist ivuxolimab. The rearrangement joins TRBV30 to TRBJ2-7, with D hard to call. As DNA, the CDR3 is TGTGCCTGGAGTGTAGGGCCCTACGAGCAGTACTTC. Protein product: CAWSVGPYEQYF.